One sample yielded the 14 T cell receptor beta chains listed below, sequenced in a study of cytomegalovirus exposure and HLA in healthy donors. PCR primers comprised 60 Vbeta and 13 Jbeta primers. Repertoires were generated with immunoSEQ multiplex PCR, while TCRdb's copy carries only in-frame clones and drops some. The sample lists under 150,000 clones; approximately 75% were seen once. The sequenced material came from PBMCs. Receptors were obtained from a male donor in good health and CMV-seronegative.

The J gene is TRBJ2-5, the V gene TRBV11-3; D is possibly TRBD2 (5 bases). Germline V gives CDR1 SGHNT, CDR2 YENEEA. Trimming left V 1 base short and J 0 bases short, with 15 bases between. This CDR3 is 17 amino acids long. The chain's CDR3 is CASSLGPPGGYQETQYF. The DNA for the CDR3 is TGTGCCAGCAGCTTAGGCCCTCCCGGCGGGTACCAAGAGACCCAGTACTTC.

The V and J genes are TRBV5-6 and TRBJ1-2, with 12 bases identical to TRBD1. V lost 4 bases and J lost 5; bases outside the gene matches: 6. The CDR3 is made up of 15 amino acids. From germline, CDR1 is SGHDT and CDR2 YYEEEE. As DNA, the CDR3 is TGTGCCAGCAGCCAGCGGGACAGGGGGCCGTATGGCTACACCTTC. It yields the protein CASSQRDRGPYGYTF.

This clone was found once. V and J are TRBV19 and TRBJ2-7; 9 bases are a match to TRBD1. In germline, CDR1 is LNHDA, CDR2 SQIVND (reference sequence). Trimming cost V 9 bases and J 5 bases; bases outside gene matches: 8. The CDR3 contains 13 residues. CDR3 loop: CASKGTGRHEQYF. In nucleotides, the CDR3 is TGTGCCAGCAAAGGGACAGGGAGGCACGAGCAGTACTTC.

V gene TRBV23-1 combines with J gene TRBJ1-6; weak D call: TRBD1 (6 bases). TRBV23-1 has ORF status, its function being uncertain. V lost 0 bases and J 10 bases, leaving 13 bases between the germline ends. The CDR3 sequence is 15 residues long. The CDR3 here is CASSQSFRTDSPLHF. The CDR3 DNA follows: TGCGCCAGCAGTCAATCGTTTAGGACAGACTCACCCCTCCACTTT.

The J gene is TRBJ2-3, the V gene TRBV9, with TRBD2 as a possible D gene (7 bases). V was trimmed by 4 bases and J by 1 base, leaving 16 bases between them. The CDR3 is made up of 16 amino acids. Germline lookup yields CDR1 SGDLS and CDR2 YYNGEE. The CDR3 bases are TGTGCCAGCAGCCCCAGGGGCAGCGGGGGCACAGATACGCAGTATTTT. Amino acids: CASSPRGSGGTDTQYF. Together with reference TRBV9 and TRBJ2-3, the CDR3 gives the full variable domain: DSGVTQTPKHLITATGQRVTLRCSPRSGDLSVYWYQQSLDQGLQFLIQYYNGEERAKGNILERFSAQQFPDLHSELNLSSLELGDSALYFCASSPRGSGGTDTQYFGPGTRLTVL.

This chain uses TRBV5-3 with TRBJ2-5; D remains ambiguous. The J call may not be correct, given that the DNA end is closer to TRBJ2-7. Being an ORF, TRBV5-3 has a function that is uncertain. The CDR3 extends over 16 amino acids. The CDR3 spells CARSWLLGDSTYEQYF. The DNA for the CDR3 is TGTGCCAGAAGTTGGCTGTTAGGAGATTCAACCTACGAGCAGTACTTC.

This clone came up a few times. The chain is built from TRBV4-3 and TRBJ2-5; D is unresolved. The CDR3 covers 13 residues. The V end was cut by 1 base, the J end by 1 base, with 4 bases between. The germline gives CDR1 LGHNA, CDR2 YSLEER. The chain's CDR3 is CASSQAFQETQYF. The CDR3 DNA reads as TGCGCCAGCAGCCAAGCGTTCCAAGAGACCCAGTACTTC.

CDR3 sequence (DNA): TGTGCCAGCAGCTTTACAGGGTTTACTGAAGCTTTCTTT. Protein sequence: CASSFTGFTEAFF. The chain links TRBV5-6 to TRBJ1-1, with D perhaps TRBD1 (6 bases). The V end was cut by 2 bases, the J end by 5 bases, with 10 bases between. The CDR3 consists of 13 residues. In germline, CDR1 is SGHDT, CDR2 YYEEEE.

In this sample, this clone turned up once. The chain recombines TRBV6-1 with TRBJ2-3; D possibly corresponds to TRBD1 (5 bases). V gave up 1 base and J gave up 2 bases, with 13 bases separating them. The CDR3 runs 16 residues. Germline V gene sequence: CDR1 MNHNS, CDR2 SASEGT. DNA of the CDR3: TGTGCCAGCAGTGAAGGGTATCAGGGCCTCACAGATACGCAGTATTTT. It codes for CASSEGYQGLTDTQYF.

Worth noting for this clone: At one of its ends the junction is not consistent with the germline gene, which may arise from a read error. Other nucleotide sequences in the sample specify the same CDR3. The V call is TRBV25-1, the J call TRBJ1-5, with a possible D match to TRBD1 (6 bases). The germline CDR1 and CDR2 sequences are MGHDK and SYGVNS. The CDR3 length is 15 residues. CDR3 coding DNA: TGCGCCACCGCCCCGGGGGGGGCCGGTGGTCAGCCCCAGCATTTT. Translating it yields CATAPGGAGGQPQHF.

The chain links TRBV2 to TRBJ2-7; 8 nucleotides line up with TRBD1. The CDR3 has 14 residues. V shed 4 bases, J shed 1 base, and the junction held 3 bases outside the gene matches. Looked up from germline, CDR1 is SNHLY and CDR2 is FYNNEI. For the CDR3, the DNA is TGTGCCAGCAGTGGACAGGGGAAGTCCTACGAGCAGTACTTC. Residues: CASSGQGKSYEQYF.

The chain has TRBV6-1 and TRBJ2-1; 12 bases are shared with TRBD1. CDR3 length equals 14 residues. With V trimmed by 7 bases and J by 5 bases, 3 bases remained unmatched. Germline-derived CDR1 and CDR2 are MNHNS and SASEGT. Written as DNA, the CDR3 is TGTGCCAGCACAAGGGACAGGGGGCACAATGAGCAGTTCTTC. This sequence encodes CASTRDRGHNEQFF.

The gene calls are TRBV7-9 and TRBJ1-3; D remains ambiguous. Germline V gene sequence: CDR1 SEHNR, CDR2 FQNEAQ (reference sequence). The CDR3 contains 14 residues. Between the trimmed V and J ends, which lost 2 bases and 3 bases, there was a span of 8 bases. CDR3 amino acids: CASSLKRLGNTIYF. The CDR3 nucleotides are TGTGCCAGCAGCTTAAAACGACTTGGAAACACCATATATTTT.

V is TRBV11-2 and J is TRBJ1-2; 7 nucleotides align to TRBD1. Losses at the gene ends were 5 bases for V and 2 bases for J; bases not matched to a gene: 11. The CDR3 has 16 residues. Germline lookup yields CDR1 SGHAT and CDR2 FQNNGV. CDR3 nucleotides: TGTGCCAGCAGCACCGGGATACAGGGGCTCAACTATGGCTACACCTTC. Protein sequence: CASSTGIQGLNYGYTF. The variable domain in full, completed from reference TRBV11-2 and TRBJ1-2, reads EAGVAQSPRYKIIEKRQSVAFWCNPISGHATLYWYQQILGQGPKLLIQFQNNGVVDDSQLPKDRFSAERLKGVDSTLKIQPAKLEDSAVYLCASSTGIQGLNYGYTFGSGTRLTVV.